This entry lists 13 T cell receptor beta chains sequenced from one sample in a study of blood T cells in healthy people across ages (dated by TCRdb to about 2015). Library preparation employed 5' RACE. Instrument on record: Illumina HiSeq 2500. A second roughly 7 to 11 cycle PCR used a sample-barcoded 5' primer and a J-beta primer mix. TCRdb reprocessed the public reads (quality trimming at Q25 with fastp, clone calling with MiXCR) and kept in-frame beta chains. Every distinct CDR3 protein forms one entry, paired with its most common genes and DNA. Present in this sample are around 870,000 distinct CDR3 sequences, less than 35% of which were seen just once. Around 15% of the sample is in the top ten clones. The sequenced material came from blood. The receptors come from a woman of 80 years or more in good health.

This clonotype occurred many times. The V gene is TRBV4-1, the J gene TRBJ2-1; 15 nucleotides match TRBD2. The CDR3 has 21 amino acids. The J segment lost 9 bases and the V segment lost 0 bases, leaving 18 bases of the junction unmatched. The germline gives CDR1 MGHRA, CDR2 YSYEKL. The CDR3 sequence is CASSQEGPRWTSGGVRGEQFF. The CDR3 nucleotides read TGCGCCAGCAGCCAAGAGGGTCCACGGTGGACTAGCGGGGGGGTAAGGGGTGAGCAGTTCTTC.

The rearrangement joins TRBV3-1 to TRBJ1-5; D perhaps matches TRBD1 (5 bases). CDR3 length: 14 residues. Trimming removed 4 bases at V and 2 bases at J, with 9 bases between. CDR1 is LGHDT, CDR2 YNNKEL, per germline (reference sequence). The CDR3 DNA is TGTGCCAGCAGCCCGACAGCCCGCAATCAGCCCCAGCATTTT. It yields the protein CASSPTARNQPQHF.

V usage is TRBV18 and J usage is TRBJ1-5; D possibly corresponds to TRBD1 (6 bases). Germline V gives CDR1 KGHSH, CDR2 LQKENI. This CDR3 has 16 residues. The V end lost 2 bases, the J end lost 2 bases, and 13 bases lay between the germline ends. The DNA of the CDR3 is TGTGCCAGCTCACCAGCAGGGGCATTTGGCAATCAGCCCCAGCATTTT. Its protein product is CASSPAGAFGNQPQHF. Full variable domain (rest looked up from reference TRBV18 and TRBJ1-5): NAGVMQNPRHLVRRRGQEARLRCSPMKGHSHVYWYRQLPEEGLKFMVYLQKENIIDESGMPKERFSAEFPKEGPSILRIQQVVRGDSAAYFCASSPAGAFGNQPQHFGDGTRLSIL.

This chain connects TRBV5-1 to TRBJ2-7; no reliable D call. The CDR3 spans 14 residues. With 0 bases removed from V and 0 bases from J, the gap between germline ends came to 7 bases. Germline CDR1 SGHRS, CDR2 YFSETQ. CDR3 loop: CASSLGLVSYEQYF. The CDR3 DNA reads as TGCGCCAGCAGCTTGGGGCTAGTCTCCTACGAGCAGTACTTC.

Regarding this clonotype: A much bigger clone sits one base away, suggesting this may be a read error. The chain combines TRBV14 with TRBJ2-1; TRBD2 aligns across 8 bases. The last part of the DNA fits TRBJ2-7 better; the J call may be wrong. CDR3 length: 17 residues. Looked up from germline, CDR1 is SGHDN and CDR2 is FVKESK. The CDR3 DNA sequence: TGTGCCAGCAGCCAAGATCTGAGCGGGGGCGGATACAATGAGCAGTACTTC. It codes for CASSQDLSGGGYNEQYF.

This clonotype was seen at least ten times. This chain connects TRBV20-1 to TRBJ1-6; 7 nucleotides agree with TRBD1. CDR3 length: 13 residues. From germline, CDR1 is DFQATT and CDR2 SNEGSKA (reference sequence). The V and J ends lost 5 bases and 8 bases, in that order; junction bases with no gene match: 6. In DNA, the CDR3 is TGCAGTGCTGCACAGGGGCCGGATTCACCCCTCCACTTT. Protein product: CSAAQGPDSPLHF.

CDR3 region: CASSTQRQAHEQFF. The DNA of the CDR3 is TGCGCCAGCAGCACCCAAAGACAGGCCCACGAGCAGTTCTTC. The gene calls are TRBV5-1 and TRBJ2-1, with D possibly TRBD1 on 6 matching bases. The germline gives CDR1 SGHRS, CDR2 YFSETQ. Trimming removed 4 bases from V and 10 bases from J, with 18 bases in between. The CDR3 extends over 14 amino acids. Complete variable domain (other parts from reference TRBV5-1 and TRBJ2-1): KAGVTQTPRYLIKTRGQQVTLSCSPISGHRSVSWYQQTPGQGLQFLFEYFSETQRNKGNFPGRFSGRQFSNSRSEMNVSTLELGDSALYLCASSTQRQAHEQFFGPGTRLTVL.

In its sample, this clonotype was seen many times. The chain links TRBV7-2 to TRBJ2-1, with 7 positions matching TRBD2. The germline V gene has CDR1 SGHTA and CDR2 FQGNSA. After removal of 1 base from V and 12 bases from J, the junction contained 6 bases not matched to a gene. CDR3 size: 13 residues. This CDR3 reads CASSLGSGAGQFF. CDR3 DNA sequence: TGTGCCAGCAGCTTAGGGAGCGGGGCCGGGCAGTTCTTC.

This clonotype appeared many times. The chain recombines TRBV20-1 with TRBJ2-3; 9 bases line up with TRBD2. The V segment lost 6 bases and the J segment 3 bases; nucleotides outside the gene matches: 13. There are 16 residues in the CDR3. Germline V CDR1 and CDR2: DFQATT, SNEGSKA (reference sequence). This chain's CDR3 is CSALYSLAGATDTQYF. CDR3 nucleotides: TGCAGTGCACTCTACTCCTTAGCGGGGGCGACAGATACGCAGTATTTT.

The chain couples TRBV6-1 to TRBJ2-1, with 8 bases that match TRBD2. Germline CDR1 MNHNS, CDR2 SASEGT. The trim removed 4 bases at V and 13 bases at J, leaving 24 bases unmatched. This CDR3 has 18 amino acids. The CDR3 region has the DNA TGTGCCAGCAGTGGGGATGGGGAATGGCTAGCGGGTGGAGAGACCCAGTTCTTC. Translating gives CASSGDGEWLAGGETQFF.

This clonotype was seen a few times. This chain joins TRBV27 and TRBJ2-4, with D unclear. V lost 3 bases and J 2 bases, leaving 11 bases between the germline ends. CDR1 is MNHEY, CDR2 SMNVEV, per germline (reference sequence). This CDR3 is 15 amino acids long. CDR3 residues: CASSFGGVTKNIQYF. The CDR3 DNA sequence: TGTGCCAGCAGTTTTGGTGGGGTTACCAAAAACATTCAGTACTTC.

This clonotype was observed at least ten times. The V call is TRBV12-3 or TRBV12-4, the J call TRBJ2-7; D is perhaps TRBD1 or TRBD2 (5 bases each). Trimming took 5 bases from V and 6 from J, leaving 14 bases between them. The length of the CDR3 is 13 residues. CDR3 nucleotides: TGTGCCAGCAGTCCGTCTCGGGGCGGCGAGCAGTACTTC. Amino acids: CASSPSRGGEQYF.

Worth noting for this clonotype: The junction shows a germline mismatch at one end, possibly a read error. The J gene is TRBJ2-3, the V gene TRBV30, with 8 bases that match TRBD2. This CDR3 comprises 15 residues. CDR1 is GTSNPN, CDR2 SVGIG, per germline (reference sequence). The DNA for the CDR3 is TGTGTCTGGAGCCCTAGCGGGCTCGGGGTAGATACGCAGTATTTT. Protein: CVWSPSGLGVDTQYF.